The rows below give T cell receptor beta chains drawn from one sample of a study of type 1 and type 2 diabetes patients. Using its own MiXCR run on the multiplex PCR reads, TCRdb lists one record per CDR3 protein. The table shows 270,000 or so distinct CDR3 sequences, with around 47% occurring only once. The specimen sequenced was peripheral blood mononuclear cells (PBMCs). The receptors derive from a man aged 18 to 35 with type 2 diabetes. Both conserved end residues are part of each CDR3.

TRBV11-2	TRBJ1-2	CASRDPNYGYTF
TRBV12-3/TRBV12-4	TRBJ2-3	CASSWTGTKQYF
TRBV2	TRBJ1-6	CASSESGSSYNSPLHF
TRBV6-5	TRBJ1-6	CASTAGTGANSPLHF
TRBV5-1	TRBJ2-5	CASSLASQTVGETQYF
TRBV6-6	TRBJ1-5	CASLSGTINQPQHF
TRBV7-2	TRBJ1-2	CASSSAALQGVLHGYTF
TRBV7-2	TRBJ1-2	CASSLGTDLTYGYTF
TRBV7-3	TRBJ1-2	CASRGQGIGYTF
TRBV7-2	TRBJ1-6	CASSYSGQGYSPLHF
TRBV19	TRBJ2-7	CASSTPGAPYEQYF
TRBV19	TRBJ1-2	CASRTANYGYTF
TRBV4-1	TRBJ2-1	CASSPYLRSDNEQFF
TRBV19	TRBJ1-5	CASRRGGSNQPQHF
TRBV6-1	TRBJ2-2	CASSEGRGELFF
TRBV15	TRBJ2-5	CATSRDRWGDQETQYF
TRBV10-3	TRBJ2-7	CASKSGADYEQYF
TRBV2	TRBJ2-2	CASKGRGRGTGELFF
TRBV2	TRBJ1-1	CASGAEMNTEAFF
TRBV19	TRBJ1-1	CASSRKSMNTEAFF
TRBV19	TRBJ2-7	CASSATSGSYEQYF
TRBV6-6	TRBJ2-5	CASRRQLGIETQYF
TRBV30	TRBJ1-6	CAWSGAAEPLHF
TRBV2	TRBJ2-2	CASSRTNVGNTGELFF
TRBV2	TRBJ1-1	CASSLVSSVNTEAFF
TRBV29-1	TRBJ1-1	CSVEMYAGAFF
TRBV30	TRBJ1-5	CAWSPSGRVETQHF
TRBV20-1	TRBJ1-6	CSARDSMVSGSPLHF
TRBV30	TRBJ2-2	CAWIRGPNTGELFF
TRBV15	TRBJ2-1	CATSKDRGPHNEQFF
TRBV27	TRBJ2-3	CASSSLDGSADTQYF
TRBV7-8	TRBJ1-5	CASSSMVAGNQPQHF
TRBV30	TRBJ2-5	CAWSPYQETQYF
TRBV6-2/TRBV6-3	TRBJ1-4	CASSTFANEKLFF
TRBV19	TRBJ1-1	CASSIETGRSTEAFF
TRBV20-1	TRBJ2-3	CSARDRVTTVSDTQYF
TRBV19	TRBJ2-2	CASRLLEAGELFF
TRBV19	TRBJ1-4	CASSVGQGGEKLFF
TRBV27	TRBJ1-4	CASSQEGNEKLFF
TRBV7-8	TRBJ2-7	CASSADRGLFYEQYF
TRBV2	TRBJ2-7	CASSEGQGKGYEQYF
TRBV7-2	TRBJ1-1	CASSFIRSPMNTEAFF
TRBV7-8	TRBJ2-3	CASSLGPWTGRDDTQYF
TRBV6-6	TRBJ2-7	CASNLSPDLGRRGSYEQYF
TRBV7-9	TRBJ2-7	CASSLLAGSSYEQYF